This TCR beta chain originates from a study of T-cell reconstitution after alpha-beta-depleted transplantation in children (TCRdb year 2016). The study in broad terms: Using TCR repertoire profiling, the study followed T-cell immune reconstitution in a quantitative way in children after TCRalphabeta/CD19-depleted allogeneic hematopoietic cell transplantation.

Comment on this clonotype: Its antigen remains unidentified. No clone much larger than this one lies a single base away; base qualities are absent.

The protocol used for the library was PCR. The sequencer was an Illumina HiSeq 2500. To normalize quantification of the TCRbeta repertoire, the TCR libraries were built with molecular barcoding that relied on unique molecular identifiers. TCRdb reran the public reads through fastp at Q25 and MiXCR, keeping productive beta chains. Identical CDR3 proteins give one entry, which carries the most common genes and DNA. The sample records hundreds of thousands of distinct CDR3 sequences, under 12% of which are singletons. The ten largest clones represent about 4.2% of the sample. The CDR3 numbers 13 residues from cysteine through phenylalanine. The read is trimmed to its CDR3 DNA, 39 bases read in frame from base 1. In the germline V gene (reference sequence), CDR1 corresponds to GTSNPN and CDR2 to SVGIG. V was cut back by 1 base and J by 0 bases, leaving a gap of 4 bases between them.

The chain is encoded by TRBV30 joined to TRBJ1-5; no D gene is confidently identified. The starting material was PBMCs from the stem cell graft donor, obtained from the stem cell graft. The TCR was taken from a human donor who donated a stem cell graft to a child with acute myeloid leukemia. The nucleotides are TGTGCCTGGAGTGAGGATAGCAATCAGCCCCAGCATTTT. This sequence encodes CAWSEDSNQPQHF.